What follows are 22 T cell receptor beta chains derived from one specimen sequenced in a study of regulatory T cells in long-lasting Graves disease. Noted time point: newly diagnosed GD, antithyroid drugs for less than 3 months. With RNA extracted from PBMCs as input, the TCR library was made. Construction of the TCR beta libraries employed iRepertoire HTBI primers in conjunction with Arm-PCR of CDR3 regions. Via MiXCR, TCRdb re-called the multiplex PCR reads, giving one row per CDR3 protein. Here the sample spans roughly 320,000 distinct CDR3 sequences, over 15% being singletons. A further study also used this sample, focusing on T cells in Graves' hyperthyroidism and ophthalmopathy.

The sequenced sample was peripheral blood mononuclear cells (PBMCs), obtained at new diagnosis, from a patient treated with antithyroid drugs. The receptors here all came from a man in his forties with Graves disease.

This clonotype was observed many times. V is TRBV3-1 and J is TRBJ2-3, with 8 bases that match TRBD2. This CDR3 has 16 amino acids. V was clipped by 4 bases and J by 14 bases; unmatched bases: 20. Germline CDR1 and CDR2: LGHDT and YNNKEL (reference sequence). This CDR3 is CASSPGGERGLRGLYF. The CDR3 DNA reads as TGTGCCAGCAGCCCCGGGGGGGAGCGGGGTCTTCGAGGTCTGTATTTT.

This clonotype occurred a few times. The chain's CDR3 is CASSQGAGAYGYTF. In nucleotides, the CDR3 is TGTGCCAGCAGCCAAGGGGCAGGGGCATATGGCTACACCTTC. The rearrangement joins TRBV4-2 to TRBJ1-2; D is perhaps TRBD1 (6 bases). This CDR3 comprises 14 residues. Germline loops: CDR1 LGHNA, CDR2 YNFKEQ. Trimming cost V 1 base and J 5 bases, with 11 bases left between them.

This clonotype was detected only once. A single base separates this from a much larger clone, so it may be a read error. The CDR3 loop is CSAPALDRNSYEQFF. Written as DNA, the CDR3 is TGCAGTGCTCCTGCCCTCGACAGGAACTCCTACGAGCAGTTCTTC. This chain uses TRBV20-1 with TRBJ2-1; D perhaps matches TRBD1 (6 bases). In germline, CDR1 is DFQATT, CDR2 SNEGSKA (reference sequence). The CDR3 covers 15 residues. The V end was cut by 5 bases, the J end by 10 bases, with 24 bases between.

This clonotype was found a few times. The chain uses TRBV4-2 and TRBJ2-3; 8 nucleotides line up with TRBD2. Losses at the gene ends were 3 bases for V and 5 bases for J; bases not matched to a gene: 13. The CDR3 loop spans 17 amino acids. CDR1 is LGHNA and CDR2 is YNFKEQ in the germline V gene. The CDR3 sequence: CASSHPLSGGQGDTQYF. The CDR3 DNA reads TGTGCCAGCAGCCACCCCTTAAGCGGGGGCCAGGGAGATACGCAGTATTTT.

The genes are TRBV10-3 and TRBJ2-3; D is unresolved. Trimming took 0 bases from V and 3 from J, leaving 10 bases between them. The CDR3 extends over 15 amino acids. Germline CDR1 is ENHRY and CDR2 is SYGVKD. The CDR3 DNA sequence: TGTGCCATCAGTGAGTCAGGGCAGGCGACAGATACGCAGTATTTT. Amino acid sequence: CAISESGQATDTQYF.

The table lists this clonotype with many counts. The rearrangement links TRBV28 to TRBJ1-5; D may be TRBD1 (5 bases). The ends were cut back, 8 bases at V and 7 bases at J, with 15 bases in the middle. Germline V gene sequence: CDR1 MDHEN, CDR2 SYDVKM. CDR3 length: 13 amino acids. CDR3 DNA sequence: TGTGCCAGCCAGGGAGGGGTTCGGCAGCCCCAGCATTTT. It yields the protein CASQGGVRQPQHF.

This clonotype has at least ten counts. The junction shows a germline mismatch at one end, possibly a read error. The DNA for the CDR3 is TGTGCCAGCAGTGATAACACCATTGCCCATCGACGGGACTTC. This sequence encodes CASSDNTIAHRRDF. This chain uses TRBV6-1 with TRBJ1-2; D is unresolved. The CDR3 runs 14 residues. CDR1 is MNHNS and CDR2 is SASEGT in the germline V gene.

CDR3 amino acids: CSARVHSSYEQYF. CDR3 coding DNA: TGCAGTGCTAGAGTCCACAGCTCCTACGAGCAGTACTTC. V gene TRBV20-1 combines with J gene TRBJ2-7; D remains ambiguous. Germline V lookup: CDR1 DFQATT, CDR2 SNEGSKA (reference sequence). V was trimmed by 1 base and J by 0 bases, leaving 7 bases between them. The CDR3 has 13 amino acids.

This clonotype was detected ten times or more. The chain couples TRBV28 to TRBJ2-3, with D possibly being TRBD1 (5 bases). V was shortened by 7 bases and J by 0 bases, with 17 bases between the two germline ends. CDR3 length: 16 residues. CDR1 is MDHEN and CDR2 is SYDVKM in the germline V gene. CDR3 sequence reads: CASIDSPGSSTDTQYF. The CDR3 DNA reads TGTGCCAGCATCGACAGCCCTGGGTCTAGCACAGATACGCAGTATTTT. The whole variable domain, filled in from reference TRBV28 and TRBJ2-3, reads DVKVTQSSRYLVKRTGEKVFLECVQDMDHENMFWYRQDPGLGLRLIYFSYDVKMKEKGDIPEGYSVSREKKERFSLILESASTNQTSMYLCASIDSPGSSTDTQYFGPGTRLTVL.

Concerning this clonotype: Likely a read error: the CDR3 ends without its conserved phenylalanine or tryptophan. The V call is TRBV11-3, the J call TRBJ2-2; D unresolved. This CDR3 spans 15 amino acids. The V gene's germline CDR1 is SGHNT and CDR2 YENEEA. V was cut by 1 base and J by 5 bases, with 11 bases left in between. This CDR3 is CASSLVAPPTGELFS. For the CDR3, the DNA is TGTGCCAGCAGCTTAGTTGCGCCTCCAACCGGGGAGCTGTTTTCT.

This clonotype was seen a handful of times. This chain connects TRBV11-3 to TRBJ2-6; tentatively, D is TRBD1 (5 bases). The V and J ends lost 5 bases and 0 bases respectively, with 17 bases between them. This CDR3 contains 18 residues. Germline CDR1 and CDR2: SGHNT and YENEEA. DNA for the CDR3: TGTGCCAGCAGCCCGCACCTCGCAGGGTACTCTGGGGCCAACGTCCTGACTTTC. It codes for CASSPHLAGYSGANVLTF. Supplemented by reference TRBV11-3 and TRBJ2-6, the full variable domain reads EAGVVQSPRYKIIEKKQPVAFWCNPISGHNTLYWYLQNLGQGPELLIRYENEEAVDDSQLPKDRFSAERLKGVDSTLKIQPAELGDSAVYLCASSPHLAGYSGANVLTFGAGSRLTVL.

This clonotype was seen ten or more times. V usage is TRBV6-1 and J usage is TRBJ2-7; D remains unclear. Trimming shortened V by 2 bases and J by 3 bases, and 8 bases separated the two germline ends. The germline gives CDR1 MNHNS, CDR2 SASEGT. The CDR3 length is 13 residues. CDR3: CASSEQDGYEQYF. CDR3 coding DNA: TGTGCCAGCAGTGAACAGGACGGCTACGAGCAGTACTTC.

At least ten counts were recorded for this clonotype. CDR3 protein: CASSLGGTGGGQPQHF. CDR3 DNA: TGTGCCAGCAGTTTAGGCGGGACAGGGGGGGGTCAGCCCCAGCATTTT. V usage is TRBV12-3 or TRBV12-4 and J usage is TRBJ1-5; 11 bases match TRBD1. V was clipped by 1 base and J by 6 bases; unmatched bases: 5. CDR3 length equals 16 residues.

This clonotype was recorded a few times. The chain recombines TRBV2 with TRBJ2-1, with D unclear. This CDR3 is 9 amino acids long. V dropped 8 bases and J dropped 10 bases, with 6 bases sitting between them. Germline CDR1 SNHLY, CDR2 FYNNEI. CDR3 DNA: TGTGCCAGCCACTCAGAGCAGTTCTTC. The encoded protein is CASHSEQFF. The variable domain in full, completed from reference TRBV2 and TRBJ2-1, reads EPEVTQTPSHQVTQMGQEVILRCVPISNHLYFYWYRQILGQKVEFLVSFYNNEISEKSEIFDDQFSVERPDGSNFTLKIRSTKLEDSAMYFCASHSEQFFGPGTRLTVL.

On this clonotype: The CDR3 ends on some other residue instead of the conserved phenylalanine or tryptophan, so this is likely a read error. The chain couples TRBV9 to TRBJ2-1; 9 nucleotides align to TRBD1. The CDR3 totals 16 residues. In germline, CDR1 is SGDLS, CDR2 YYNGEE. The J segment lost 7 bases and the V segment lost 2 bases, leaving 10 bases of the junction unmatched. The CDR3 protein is CASSVGTGIVSNEQFL. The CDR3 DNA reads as TGTGCCAGCAGCGTCGGGACAGGGATTGTATCGAATGAGCAGTTCCTC.

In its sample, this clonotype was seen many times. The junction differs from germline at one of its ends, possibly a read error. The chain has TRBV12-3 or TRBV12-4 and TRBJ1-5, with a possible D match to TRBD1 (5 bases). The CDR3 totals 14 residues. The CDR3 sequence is CASSFEQRGQPQHF. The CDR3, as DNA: TGTGCCAGCAGTTTTGAACAAAGGGGTCAGCCCCAACATTTT.

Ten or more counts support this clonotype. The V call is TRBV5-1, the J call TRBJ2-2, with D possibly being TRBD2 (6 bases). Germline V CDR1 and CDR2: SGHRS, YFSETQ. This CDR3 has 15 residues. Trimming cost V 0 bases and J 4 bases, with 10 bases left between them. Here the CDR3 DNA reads TGCGCCAGCAGCTTGGAAGTGGGGGGCACCGGGGAGCTGTTTTTT. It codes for CASSLEVGGTGELFF.

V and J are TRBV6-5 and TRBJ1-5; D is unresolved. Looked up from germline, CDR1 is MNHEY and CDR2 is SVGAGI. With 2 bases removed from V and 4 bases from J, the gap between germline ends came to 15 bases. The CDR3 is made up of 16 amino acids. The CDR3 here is CASSYEGIGLNQPQHF. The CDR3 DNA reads TGTGCCAGCAGTTACGAGGGTATCGGTCTAAATCAGCCCCAGCATTTT.

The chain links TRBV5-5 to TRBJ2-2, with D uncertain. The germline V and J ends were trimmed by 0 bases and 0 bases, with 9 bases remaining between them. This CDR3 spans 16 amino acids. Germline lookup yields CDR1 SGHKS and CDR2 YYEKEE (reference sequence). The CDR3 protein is CASSLGLQPNTGELFF. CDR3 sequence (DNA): TGTGCCAGCAGCTTGGGGTTACAGCCGAACACCGGGGAGCTGTTTTTT.

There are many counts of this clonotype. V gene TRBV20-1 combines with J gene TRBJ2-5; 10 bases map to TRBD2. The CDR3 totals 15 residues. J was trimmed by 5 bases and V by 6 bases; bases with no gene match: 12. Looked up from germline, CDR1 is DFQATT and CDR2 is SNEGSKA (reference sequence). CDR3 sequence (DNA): TGCAGTGCGCCGCAAGCGGGGGGGTCCGGGGAGACCCAGTACTTC. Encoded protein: CSAPQAGGSGETQYF.

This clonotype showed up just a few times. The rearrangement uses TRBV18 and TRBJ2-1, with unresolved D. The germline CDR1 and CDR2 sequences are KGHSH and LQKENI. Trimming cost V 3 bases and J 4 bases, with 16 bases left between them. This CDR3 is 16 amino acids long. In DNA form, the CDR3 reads TGTGCCAGCTCACCGTCTGCGCAAGGCCCGTACAATGAGCAGTTCTTC. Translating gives CASSPSAQGPYNEQFF.

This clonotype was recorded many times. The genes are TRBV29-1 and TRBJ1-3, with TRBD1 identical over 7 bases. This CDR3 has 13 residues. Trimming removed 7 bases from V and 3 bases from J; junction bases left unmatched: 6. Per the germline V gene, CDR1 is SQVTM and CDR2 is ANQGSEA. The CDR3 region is CSAVTGVGNTIYF. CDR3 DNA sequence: TGCAGCGCCGTCACAGGGGTTGGAAACACCATATATTTT.